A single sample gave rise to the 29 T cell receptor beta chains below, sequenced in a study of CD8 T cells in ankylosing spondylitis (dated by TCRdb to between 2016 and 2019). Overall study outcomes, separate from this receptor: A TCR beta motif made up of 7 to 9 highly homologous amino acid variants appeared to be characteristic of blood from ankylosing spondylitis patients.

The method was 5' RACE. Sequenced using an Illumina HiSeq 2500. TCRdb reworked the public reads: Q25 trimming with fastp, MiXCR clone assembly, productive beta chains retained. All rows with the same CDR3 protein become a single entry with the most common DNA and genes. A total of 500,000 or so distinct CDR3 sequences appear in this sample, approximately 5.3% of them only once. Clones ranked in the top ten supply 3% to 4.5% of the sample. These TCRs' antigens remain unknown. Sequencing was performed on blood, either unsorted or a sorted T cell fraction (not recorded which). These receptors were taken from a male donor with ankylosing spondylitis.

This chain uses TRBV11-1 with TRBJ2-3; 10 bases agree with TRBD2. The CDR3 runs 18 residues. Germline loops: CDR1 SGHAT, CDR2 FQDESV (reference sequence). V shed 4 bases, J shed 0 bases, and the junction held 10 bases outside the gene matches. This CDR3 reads CASSWNGGLAASTDTQYF. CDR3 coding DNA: TGTGCCAGCAGCTGGAACGGAGGACTAGCGGCTAGCACAGATACGCAGTATTTT.

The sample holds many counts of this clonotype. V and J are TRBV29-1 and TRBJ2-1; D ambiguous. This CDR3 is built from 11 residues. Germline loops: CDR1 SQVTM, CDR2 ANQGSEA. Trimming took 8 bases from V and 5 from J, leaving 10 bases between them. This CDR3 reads CSFLDDNEQFF. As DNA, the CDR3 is TGCAGCTTCCTAGATGACAATGAGCAGTTCTTC.

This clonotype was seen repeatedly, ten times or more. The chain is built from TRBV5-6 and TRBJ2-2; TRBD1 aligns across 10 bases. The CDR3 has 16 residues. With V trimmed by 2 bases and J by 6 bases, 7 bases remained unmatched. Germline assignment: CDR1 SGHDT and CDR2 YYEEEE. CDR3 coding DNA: TGTGCCAGCAGCTTAGGGACAGGGGTTTTCGCCGGGGAGCTGTTTTTT. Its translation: CASSLGTGVFAGELFF.

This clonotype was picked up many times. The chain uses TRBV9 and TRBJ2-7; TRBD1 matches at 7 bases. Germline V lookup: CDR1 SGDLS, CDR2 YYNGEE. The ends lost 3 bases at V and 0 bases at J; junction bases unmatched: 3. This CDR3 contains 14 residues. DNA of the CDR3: TGTGCCAGCAGCGCCACAGGGGACTCCTACGAGCAGTACTTC. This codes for CASSATGDSYEQYF.

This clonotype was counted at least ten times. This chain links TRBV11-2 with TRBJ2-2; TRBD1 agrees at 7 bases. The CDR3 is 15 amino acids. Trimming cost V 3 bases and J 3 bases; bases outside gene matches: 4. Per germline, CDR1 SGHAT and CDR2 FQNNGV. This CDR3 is CASSFNRGDTGELFF. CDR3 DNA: TGTGCCAGCAGCTTTAACAGGGGTGACACCGGGGAGCTGTTTTTT.

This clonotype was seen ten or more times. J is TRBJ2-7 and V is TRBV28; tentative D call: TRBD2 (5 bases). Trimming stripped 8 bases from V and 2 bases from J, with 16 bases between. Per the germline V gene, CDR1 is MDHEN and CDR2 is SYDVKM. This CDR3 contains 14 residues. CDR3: CASRVRTRAYEQYF. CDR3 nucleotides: TGTGCCAGCCGTGTGAGGACTCGAGCCTACGAGCAGTACTTC. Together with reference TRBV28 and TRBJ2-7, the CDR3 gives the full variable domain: DVKVTQSSRYLVKRTGEKVFLECVQDMDHENMFWYRQDPGLGLRLIYFSYDVKMKEKGDIPEGYSVSREKKERFSLILESASTNQTSMYLCASRVRTRAYEQYFGPGTRLTVT.

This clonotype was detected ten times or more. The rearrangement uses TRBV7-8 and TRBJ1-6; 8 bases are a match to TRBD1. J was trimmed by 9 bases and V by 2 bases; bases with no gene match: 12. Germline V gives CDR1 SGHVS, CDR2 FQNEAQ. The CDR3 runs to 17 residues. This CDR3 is CASSLRVTGGDGSPLHF. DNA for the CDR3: TGTGCCAGCAGCTTAAGAGTTACAGGGGGAGACGGTTCACCCCTCCACTTT.

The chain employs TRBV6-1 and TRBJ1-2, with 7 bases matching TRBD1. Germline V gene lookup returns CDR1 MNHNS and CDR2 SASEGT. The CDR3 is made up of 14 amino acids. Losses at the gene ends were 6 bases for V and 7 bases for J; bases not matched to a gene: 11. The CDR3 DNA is TGTGCCAGCAGCCTCTTCAGCCAGGGGGGTGGCTACACCTTC. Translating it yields CASSLFSQGGGYTF.

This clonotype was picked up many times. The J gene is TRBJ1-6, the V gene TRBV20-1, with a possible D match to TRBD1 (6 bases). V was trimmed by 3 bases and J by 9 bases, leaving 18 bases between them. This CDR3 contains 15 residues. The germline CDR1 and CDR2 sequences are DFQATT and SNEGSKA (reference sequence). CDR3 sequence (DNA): TGCAGTGCTAGGCATTTGGGGGGGGACACTTCACCCCTCCACTTT. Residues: CSARHLGGDTSPLHF.

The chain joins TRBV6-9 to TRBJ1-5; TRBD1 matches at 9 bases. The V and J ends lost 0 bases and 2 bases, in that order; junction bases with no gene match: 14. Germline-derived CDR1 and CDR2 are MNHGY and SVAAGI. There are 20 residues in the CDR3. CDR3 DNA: TGTGCCAGCAGTTATTCAGGCTTTGGGACAGGGACCATCGGCAATCAGCCCCAGCATTTT. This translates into CASSYSGFGTGTIGNQPQHF.

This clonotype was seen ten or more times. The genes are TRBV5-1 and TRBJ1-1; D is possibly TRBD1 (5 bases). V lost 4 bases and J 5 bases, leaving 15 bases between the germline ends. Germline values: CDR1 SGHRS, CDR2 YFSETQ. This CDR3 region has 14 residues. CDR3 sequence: CASSAGWSGTEAFF. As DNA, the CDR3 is TGCGCCAGCAGCGCAGGGTGGAGTGGGACTGAAGCTTTCTTT.

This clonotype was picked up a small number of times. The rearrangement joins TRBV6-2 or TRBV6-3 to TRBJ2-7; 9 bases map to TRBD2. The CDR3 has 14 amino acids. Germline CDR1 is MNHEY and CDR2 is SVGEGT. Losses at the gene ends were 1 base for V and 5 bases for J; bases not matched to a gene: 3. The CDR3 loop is CASSYYASGDEQYF. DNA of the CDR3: TGTGCCAGCAGTTACTATGCTAGCGGGGACGAGCAGTACTTC.

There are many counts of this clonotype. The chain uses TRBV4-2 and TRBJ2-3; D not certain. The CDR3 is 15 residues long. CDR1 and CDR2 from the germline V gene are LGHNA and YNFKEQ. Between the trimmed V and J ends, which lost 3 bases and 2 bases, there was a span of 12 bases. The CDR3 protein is CASSHDGVVTDTQYF. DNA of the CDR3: TGTGCCAGCAGCCATGATGGGGTAGTCACAGATACGCAGTATTTT.

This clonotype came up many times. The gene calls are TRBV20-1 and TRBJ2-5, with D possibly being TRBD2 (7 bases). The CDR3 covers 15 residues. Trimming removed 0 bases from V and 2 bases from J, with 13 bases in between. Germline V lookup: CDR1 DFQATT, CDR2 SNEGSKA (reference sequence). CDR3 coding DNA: TGCAGTGCTAGAGATAGGAGGGGGGGGCAAGAGACCCAGTACTTC. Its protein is CSARDRRGGQETQYF.

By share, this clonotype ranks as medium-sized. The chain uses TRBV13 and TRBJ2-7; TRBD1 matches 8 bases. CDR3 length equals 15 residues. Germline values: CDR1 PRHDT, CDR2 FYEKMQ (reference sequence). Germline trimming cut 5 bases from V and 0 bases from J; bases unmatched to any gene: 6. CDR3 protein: CASSTWTGSSYEQYF. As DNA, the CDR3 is TGTGCCAGCAGCACCTGGACAGGGAGCTCCTACGAGCAGTACTTC.

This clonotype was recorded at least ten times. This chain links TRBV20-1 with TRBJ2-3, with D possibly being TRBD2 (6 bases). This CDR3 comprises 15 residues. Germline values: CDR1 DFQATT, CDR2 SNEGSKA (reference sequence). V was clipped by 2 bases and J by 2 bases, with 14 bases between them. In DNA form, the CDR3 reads TGCAGTGCTAGACCGGGAGCGGCAACCACAGATACGCAGTATTTT. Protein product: CSARPGAATTDTQYF.

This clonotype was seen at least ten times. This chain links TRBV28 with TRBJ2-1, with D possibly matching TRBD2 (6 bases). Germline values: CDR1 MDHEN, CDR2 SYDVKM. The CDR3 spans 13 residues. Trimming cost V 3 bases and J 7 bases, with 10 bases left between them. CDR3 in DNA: TGTGCCAGCAGTTTCCCAGGGAGGAATGAGCAGTTCTTC. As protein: CASSFPGRNEQFF.

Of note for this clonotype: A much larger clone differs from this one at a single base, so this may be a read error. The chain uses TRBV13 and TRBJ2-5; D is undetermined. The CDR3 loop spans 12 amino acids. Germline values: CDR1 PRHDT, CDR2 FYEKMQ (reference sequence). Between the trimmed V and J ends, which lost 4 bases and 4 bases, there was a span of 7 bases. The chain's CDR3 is CASSSERETQYF. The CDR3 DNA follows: TGTGCCAGCAGCTCCGAAAGAGAGACCCAGTACTTC.

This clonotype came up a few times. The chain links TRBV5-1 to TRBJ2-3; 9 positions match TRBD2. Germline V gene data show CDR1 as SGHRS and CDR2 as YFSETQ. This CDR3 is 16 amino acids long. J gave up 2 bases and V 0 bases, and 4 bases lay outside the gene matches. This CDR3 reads CASSLERGVVTDTQYF. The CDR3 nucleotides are TGCGCCAGCAGCTTGGAGCGGGGGGTGGTCACAGATACGCAGTATTTT. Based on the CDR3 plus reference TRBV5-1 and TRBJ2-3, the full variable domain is KAGVTQTPRYLIKTRGQQVTLSCSPISGHRSVSWYQQTPGQGLQFLFEYFSETQRNKGNFPGRFSGRQFSNSRSEMNVSTLELGDSALYLCASSLERGVVTDTQYFGPGTRLTVL.

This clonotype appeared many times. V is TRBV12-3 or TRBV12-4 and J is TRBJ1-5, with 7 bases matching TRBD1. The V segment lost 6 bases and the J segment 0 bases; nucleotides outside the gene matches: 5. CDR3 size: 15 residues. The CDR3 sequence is CASSRRQGSNQPQHF. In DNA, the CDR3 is TGTGCCAGCAGCCGTAGACAGGGTAGCAATCAGCCCCAGCATTTT.

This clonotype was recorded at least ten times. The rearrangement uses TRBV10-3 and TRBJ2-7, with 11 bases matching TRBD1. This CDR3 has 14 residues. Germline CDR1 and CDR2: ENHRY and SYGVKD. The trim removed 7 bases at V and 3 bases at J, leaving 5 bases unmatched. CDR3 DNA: TGTGCCATCACACCCGGGACAGGGGGCTACGAGCAGTACTTC. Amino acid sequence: CAITPGTGGYEQYF.

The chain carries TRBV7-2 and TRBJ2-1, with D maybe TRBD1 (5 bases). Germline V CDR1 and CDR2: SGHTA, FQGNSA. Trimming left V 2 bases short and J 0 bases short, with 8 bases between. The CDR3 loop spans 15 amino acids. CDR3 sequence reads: CASSLKTGSYNEQFF. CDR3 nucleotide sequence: TGTGCCAGCAGCTTAAAAACAGGCTCCTACAATGAGCAGTTCTTC.

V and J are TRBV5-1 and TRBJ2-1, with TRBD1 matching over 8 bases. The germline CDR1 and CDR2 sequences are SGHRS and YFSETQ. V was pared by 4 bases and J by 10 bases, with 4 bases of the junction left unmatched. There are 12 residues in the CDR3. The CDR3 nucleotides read TGCGCCAGCAGCGAAGGACAGGGAGAGCAGTTCTTC. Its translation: CASSEGQGEQFF.

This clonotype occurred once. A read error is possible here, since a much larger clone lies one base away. The CDR3 DNA is TGTGCCAGCAGCTTGAGCGGGGGGGCGGCAGAGCAGTACTTC. It encodes CASSLSGGAAEQYF. This chain uses TRBV9 with TRBJ2-7; TRBD2 agrees at 10 bases. V dropped 4 bases and J dropped 7; count of bases not matched to a gene: 8. The germline CDR1 and CDR2 sequences are SGDLS and YYNGEE. The CDR3 sequence is 14 residues long.

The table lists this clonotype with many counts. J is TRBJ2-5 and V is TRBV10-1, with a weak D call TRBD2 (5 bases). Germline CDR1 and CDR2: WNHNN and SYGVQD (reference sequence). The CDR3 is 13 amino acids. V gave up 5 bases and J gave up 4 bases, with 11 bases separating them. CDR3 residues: CASSYSGGETQYF. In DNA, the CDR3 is TGCGCCAGCAGTTACTCAGGAGGAGAGACCCAGTACTTC.

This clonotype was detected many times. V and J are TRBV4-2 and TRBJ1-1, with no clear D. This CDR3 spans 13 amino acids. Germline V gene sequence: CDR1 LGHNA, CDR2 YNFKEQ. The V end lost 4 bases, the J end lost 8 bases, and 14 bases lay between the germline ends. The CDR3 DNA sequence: TGTGCCAGCAGCCTTGAGCCTGCCCTAGAAGCTTTCTTT. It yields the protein CASSLEPALEAFF.

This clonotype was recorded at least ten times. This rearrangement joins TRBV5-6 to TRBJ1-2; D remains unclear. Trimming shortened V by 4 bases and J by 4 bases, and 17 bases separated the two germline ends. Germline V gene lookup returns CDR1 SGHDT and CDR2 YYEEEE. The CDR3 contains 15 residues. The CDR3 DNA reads TGTGCCAGCAGCCTACAACCGGGAAGCTCCTATGGCTACACCTTC. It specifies CASSLQPGSSYGYTF. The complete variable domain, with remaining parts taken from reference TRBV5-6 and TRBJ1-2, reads DAGVTQSPTHLIKTRGQQVTLRCSPKSGHDTVSWYQQALGQGPQFIFQYYEEEERQRGNFPDRFSGHQFPNYSSELNVNALLLGDSALYLCASSLQPGSSYGYTFGSGTRLTVV.

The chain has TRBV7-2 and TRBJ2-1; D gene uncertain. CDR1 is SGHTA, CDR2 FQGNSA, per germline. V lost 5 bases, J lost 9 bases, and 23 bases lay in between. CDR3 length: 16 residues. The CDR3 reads CASSPVGGVNPSEQFF. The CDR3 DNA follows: TGTGCCAGCAGCCCCGTGGGTGGGGTGAACCCCAGTGAGCAGTTCTTC.

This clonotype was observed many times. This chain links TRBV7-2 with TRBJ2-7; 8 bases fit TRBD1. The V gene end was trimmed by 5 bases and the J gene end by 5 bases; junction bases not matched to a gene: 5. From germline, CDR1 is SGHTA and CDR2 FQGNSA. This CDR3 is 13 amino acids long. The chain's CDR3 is CASSQRTGNEQYF. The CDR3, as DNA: TGTGCCAGCAGCCAAAGGACAGGGAACGAGCAGTACTTC.